This T cell receptor (beta chain) was identified during a study of radiotherapy plus CTLA-4 blockade in lung cancer. Study at large: Objective responses were seen in under 20% of patients, disease control in over 25%. Whole-study findings and limits: Strongest reported response predictors: early blood clone changes and post-radiation interferon-beta. Tumor-origin TCR clones grew in blood after radiotherapy plus ipilimumab.

Regarding this clone: Its antigen is currently unknown.

Ipilimumab CTLA-4 blockade and focal radiation were given to patients with chemo-refractory metastatic non-small-cell lung cancer. The method was immunoSEQ multiplex PCR; TCRdb's version includes in-frame clones alone and lacks a portion of them. The repertoire holds 65,000 to 70,000 clones, with roughly 78% as singletons. The germline V and J ends were trimmed by 3 bases and 3 bases, with 13 bases remaining between them. The CDR3 spans 15 residues. Germline-derived CDR1 and CDR2 are SGHNT and YENEEA. The clonotype was recovered from a human donor with non-small cell lung cancer who had a complete response to radiotherapy plus ipilimumab. The sequenced sample was peripheral blood, obtained from a patient treated with radiotherapy plus ipilimumab. The chain uses TRBV11-3 and TRBJ2-3, with D uncertain. The CDR3 spells CASSLGSGITDTQYF. The DNA for the CDR3 is TGTGCCAGCAGCTTGGGCTCAGGAATAACAGATACGCAGTATTTT.